Presented here are 6 T cell receptor beta chains from one specimen sequenced in a study of CD8+CD57+ T cells in acquired aplastic anemia. The TCR beta profiling, which covered VDJ combination and CDR3 sequence, was carried out using genomic DNA as the template. TCRdb re-analysed the reads in MiXCR, keeping a single row per CDR3 protein. The sample has just over 450,000 distinct CDR3 sequences; around a third are singletons. Sequencing was done on patients that had shown CD8+CD57+ cell expansion by flow cytometry. The sequenced sample consisted of sorted CD4+, CD8+, or CD8+CD57+ T cells (not recorded which) from PBMCs. The receptors come from a human donor with aplastic anemia.

A word on this clonotype: The conserved closing phenylalanine or tryptophan is absent in this CDR3, likely reflecting a read error. It is unclear where the CDR3 begins or ends on the DNA, so no DNA is shown, and the CDR3 is as TCRdb lists it. CDR3 loop: CASSSTPG. The chain is built from TRBV7-6 and TRBJ2-7; the tabulated D call, TRBD1, remains unverified against the DNA. The germline gives CDR1 SGHVS, CDR2 FNYEAQ. The CDR3 has 8 residues if both end residues are counted.

This clonotype has a count of ten or more. This chain joins TRBV2 and TRBJ1-2; weak D call: TRBD1 (6 bases). CDR1 and CDR2 (germline): SNHLY, FYNNEI. CDR3 length: 18 residues. V lost 1 base, J lost 1 base, and 19 bases lay in between. As DNA, the CDR3 is TGTGCCAGCAGTGAAGTCACCTGGGGGCAGAACCTTAACTATGGCTACACCTTC. Translating gives CASSEVTWGQNLNYGYTF.

Many counts were recorded for this clonotype. The gene calls are TRBV4-3 and TRBJ1-2; D is unclear. Deletions cut 1 base from V and 0 bases from J, with 6 bases between. There are 14 residues in the CDR3. Germline V gene lookup returns CDR1 LGHNA and CDR2 YSLEER. Written as DNA, the CDR3 is TGCGCCAGCAGCCAAGTCGCAGCTAACTATGGCTACACCTTC. Encoded protein: CASSQVAANYGYTF.

The genes are TRBV6-5 and TRBJ2-5; 8 bases match TRBD2. Germline values: CDR1 MNHEY, CDR2 SVGAGI. With 4 bases clipped from V and 1 base from J, the junction kept 11 bases outside the gene matches. The CDR3 has 17 amino acids. This CDR3 is CASSSNSRGGVQETQYF. The DNA for the CDR3 is TGTGCCAGCAGTTCCAACTCACGGGGGGGGGTCCAAGAGACCCAGTACTTC.

This clonotype was counted at least ten times. In DNA form, the CDR3 reads TGTGCCAGCAGCTCCTGGACAGTCTCCTACGAGCAGTACTTC. It translates to CASSSWTVSYEQYF. The rearrangement links TRBV7-9 to TRBJ2-7, with D possibly TRBD1 on 6 matching bases. CDR3 size: 14 residues. Trimming shortened V by 4 bases and J by 0 bases, and 10 bases separated the two germline ends. Germline V gene lookup returns CDR1 SEHNR and CDR2 FQNEAQ (reference sequence).

This clonotype appeared many times. The V call is TRBV5-6, the J call TRBJ1-2; 9 positions agree with TRBD1. CDR3 length: 13 amino acids. V shed 6 bases and J 4 bases; nucleotides not matched to a gene: 4. Germline lookup yields CDR1 SGHDT and CDR2 YYEEEE. CDR3 protein: CASNRGQVYGYTF. The CDR3 DNA reads TGTGCCAGCAACAGGGGGCAAGTCTATGGCTACACCTTC. Together with reference TRBV5-6 and TRBJ1-2, the CDR3 gives the full variable domain: DAGVTQSPTHLIKTRGQQVTLRCSPKSGHDTVSWYQQALGQGPQFIFQYYEEEERQRGNFPDRFSGHQFPNYSSELNVNALLLGDSALYLCASNRGQVYGYTFGSGTRLTVV.